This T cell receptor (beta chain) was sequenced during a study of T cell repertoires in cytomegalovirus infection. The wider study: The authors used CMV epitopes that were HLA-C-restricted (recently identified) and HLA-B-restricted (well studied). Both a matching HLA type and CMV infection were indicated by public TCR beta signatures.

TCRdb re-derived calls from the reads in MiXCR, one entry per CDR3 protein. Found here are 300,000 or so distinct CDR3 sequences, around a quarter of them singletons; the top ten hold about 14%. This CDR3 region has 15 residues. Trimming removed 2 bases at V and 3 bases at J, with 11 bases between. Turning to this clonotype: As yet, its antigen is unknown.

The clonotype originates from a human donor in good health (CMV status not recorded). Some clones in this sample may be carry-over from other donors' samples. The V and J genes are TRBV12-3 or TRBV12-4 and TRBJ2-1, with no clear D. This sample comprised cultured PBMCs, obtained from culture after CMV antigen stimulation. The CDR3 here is CASSLRQSYYNEQFF. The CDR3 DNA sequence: TGTGCCAGCAGTTTAAGGCAGTCTTACTACAATGAGCAGTTCTTC.